The source of this T cell receptor (beta chain) is a study of tumour-infiltrating T cells in Burkitt lymphoma. As for the study in general: Repertoire clonality predicted overall and progression-free survival.

Some clones are missing from TCRdb's copy, which holds only in-frame ones; the method was immunoSEQ multiplex PCR. The table has 5,000 to 7,000 clones, 9.5% to 10% seen once; the top ten hold 2% to 2.5%. This clonotype was sampled from a human donor with diffuse large B-cell lymphoma. Sequencing was done on a sample of tumor tissue.

CDR3 DNA sequence: TGTGCCAGCAGTGATACGGACGGAAGCTCCTACGAGCAGTACTTC. This codes for CASSDTDGSSYEQYF. J is TRBJ2-7 and V is TRBV6-1; D gene unclear. This CDR3 has 15 residues. V lost 3 bases, J lost 0 bases, and 12 bases lay in between. Germline CDR1 MNHNS, CDR2 SASEGT.